Here is one T cell receptor (beta chain) with its context. Authors' methods: Amplification of reference gene primers was used by the study to estimate nucleated cell counts. Assay: immunoSEQ multiplex PCR; the TCRdb copy retains only in-frame clones and omits some. V and J calls and clone size are given by that table; D and trimming were obtained from the DNA. This sample has fewer than 250,000 clones; less than 85% occur once, and the top ten carry 9.5% to 15%. The sample originates from a study of blood T cell repertoires in COVID-19. Deletions cut 9 bases from V and 6 bases from J, with 14 bases between. The CDR3 covers 13 residues. Germline V CDR1 and CDR2: ENHRY, SYGVKD.

This sequence was found in a woman aged 45-65 years with acute or convalescent COVID-19. The specimen was peripheral blood. The genes are TRBV10-3 and TRBJ1-4; maybe TRBD1 (5 bases). The CDR3 DNA follows: TGTGCCATTCGTGGGGCAGACTATGAAAAACTGTTTTTT. Amino acids: CAIRGADYEKLFF.